The 17 T cell receptor beta chains listed next were all sequenced from one sample in a study of T cell responses to AZD1222 COVID-19 vaccine. Only in-frame clones appear in the TCRdb table, and some are missing; sequencing was by immunoSEQ multiplex PCR. The sample consists of 95,000 to 110,000 clones, approximately 91% of them appearing once. Sequenced here: peripheral blood, sampled on day 0 of AZD1222 vaccination. The origin of the receptors is an adult in good health.

The chain combines TRBV7-6 with TRBJ1-1; D gene uncertain. V gave up 2 bases and J gave up 6 bases, with 16 bases separating them. The CDR3 sequence is 15 residues long. The germline V gene has CDR1 SGHVS and CDR2 FNYEAQ. The CDR3 sequence: CASSLLTGWKSEAFF. The CDR3 DNA is TGTGCCAGCAGCTTACTTACCGGGTGGAAATCTGAAGCTTTCTTT.

V and J are TRBV28 and TRBJ1-1, with 7 bases lining up with TRBD1. This CDR3 spans 12 amino acids. Per the germline V gene, CDR1 is MDHEN and CDR2 is SYDVKM. Written as DNA, the CDR3 is TGTATAATCAGGGGGGAGAACACTGAAGCTTTCTTT. Protein sequence: CIIRGENTEAFF. Full variable domain (rest looked up from reference TRBV28 and TRBJ1-1): DVKVTQSSRYLVKRTGEKVFLECVQDMDHENMFWYRQDPGLGLRLIYFSYDVKMKEKGDIPEGYSVSREKKERFSLILESASTNQTSMYLCIIRGENTEAFFGQGTRLTVV.

The DNA of the CDR3 is TGTGCCAGCAGCTCCAGGACAGGATCTGGAAACACCATATATTTT. Translation gives CASSSRTGSGNTIYF. The chain links TRBV5-6 to TRBJ1-3, with 7 bases identical to TRBD1. Germline lookup yields CDR1 SGHDT and CDR2 YYEEEE. This CDR3 contains 15 residues. V trimming: 3 bases; J trimming: 1 base; junction bases outside the gene matches: 4.

J is TRBJ2-7 and V is TRBV19, with 10 bases matching TRBD2. The germline CDR1 and CDR2 sequences are LNHDA and SQIVND (reference sequence). The junction had 9 bases not matched to a gene; V was cut back by 4 bases and J by 3 bases. This CDR3 is built from 16 residues. CDR3 nucleotide sequence: TGTGCCAGTAGTAAAGAACTAGCGGGGTCCCTCTACGAGCAGTACTTC. It is translated as CASSKELAGSLYEQYF. The complete variable domain, with remaining parts taken from reference TRBV19 and TRBJ2-7, reads DGGITQSPKYLFRKEGQNVTLSCEQNLNHDAMYWYRQDPGQGLRLIYYSQIVNDFQKGDIAEGYSVSREKKESFPLTVTSAQKNPTAFYLCASSKELAGSLYEQYFGPGTRLTVT.

V usage is TRBV19 and J usage is TRBJ1-5; tentatively, D is TRBD1 (5 bases). From germline, CDR1 is LNHDA and CDR2 SQIVND (reference sequence). With 3 bases removed from V and 4 bases from J, the gap between germline ends came to 19 bases. The CDR3 length is 17 residues. CDR3 loop: CASSMAPREGLNQPQHF. The DNA of the CDR3 is TGTGCCAGTAGTATGGCGCCGAGGGAGGGGTTGAATCAGCCCCAGCATTTT.

This chain joins TRBV7-3 and TRBJ2-2, with 8 bases lining up with TRBD2. The CDR3 has 14 residues. CDR1 and CDR2 (germline): SGHTA, FQGTGA. The V and J ends lost 3 bases and 3 bases, in that order; junction bases with no gene match: 0. As DNA, the CDR3 is TGTGCCAGCAGCTTTAGCGGGGACACCGGGGAGCTGTTTTTT. As protein: CASSFSGDTGELFF. Full variable domain (remainder filled in from reference TRBV7-3 and TRBJ2-2): GAGVSQTPSNKVTEKGKYVELRCDPISGHTALYWYRQSLGQGPEFLIYFQGTGAADDSGLPNDRFFAVRPEGSVSTLKIQRTERGDSAVYLCASSFSGDTGELFFGEGSRLTVL.

The rearrangement joins TRBV4-1 to TRBJ1-6; maybe TRBD1 (5 bases). Germline V gene lookup returns CDR1 MGHRA and CDR2 YSYEKL. This CDR3 region has 16 residues. V lost 2 bases to trimming and J lost 10 bases, with 18 bases between them. Here the CDR3 DNA reads TGCGCCAGCAGCCAACCTCCCTGGGGGATTGGGTCACCCCTCCACTTT. Translation gives CASSQPPWGIGSPLHF.

On this clone itself: This likely comes from a read error, as the CDR3 has no conserved phenylalanine or tryptophan at its end. The chain links TRBV6-1 to TRBJ1-6; D call uncertain. This CDR3 has 15 residues. Trimming pared 1 base from V and 7 bases from J, leaving 11 bases between. CDR1 is MNHNS, CDR2 SASEGT, per germline. The CDR3 loop reads CASSEGGGRNSPLHL. CDR3 DNA: TGTGCCAGCAGTGAAGGCGGCGGCAGGAATTCACCCCTCCACCTT.

The chain employs TRBV7-2 and TRBJ2-1; 11 positions agree with TRBD2. CDR1 SGHTA and CDR2 FQGNSA come from the germline V gene. V was clipped by 4 bases and J by 3 bases; unmatched bases: 5. This CDR3 has 16 amino acids. The CDR3 DNA reads TGTGCCAGCAGCTCGGGACTAGCGGATAACTACAATGAGCAGTTCTTC. It yields the protein CASSSGLADNYNEQFF.

This sequence joins TRBV19 and TRBJ2-3, with 7 nucleotides matching TRBD2. The V and J ends lost 3 bases and 1 base, in that order; junction bases with no gene match: 7. The CDR3 is 16 amino acids. Germline CDR1 LNHDA, CDR2 SQIVND (reference sequence). The CDR3 here is CASSIGGGTRTDTQYF. The CDR3 DNA reads as TGTGCCAGTAGTATCGGCGGGGGAACCCGCACAGATACGCAGTATTTT.

The chain combines TRBV5-1 with TRBJ1-1; 7 bases are a match to TRBD1. J was trimmed by 2 bases and V by 5 bases; bases with no gene match: 3. The CDR3 loop spans 13 amino acids. Germline V gene lookup returns CDR1 SGHRS and CDR2 YFSETQ. CDR3 DNA sequence: TGCGCCAGCAGTAACAGGGGAAACACTGAAGCTTTCTTT. Translating it yields CASSNRGNTEAFF. Based on the CDR3 plus reference TRBV5-1 and TRBJ1-1, the full variable domain is KAGVTQTPRYLIKTRGQQVTLSCSPISGHRSVSWYQQTPGQGLQFLFEYFSETQRNKGNFPGRFSGRQFSNSRSEMNVSTLELGDSALYLCASSNRGNTEAFFGQGTRLTVV.

This clone has more than one count but fewer than ten. The V call is TRBV21-1, the J call TRBJ1-3; the table's D call, TRBD1, was not checked against the DNA. TRBV21-1 is described as a pseudogene. The CDR3 totals 14 residues. The CDR3: CASSKDRAGNTIYF. DNA of the CDR3: TGTGCCAGCAGCAAGGACAGGGCCGGAAACACCATATATTTT.

This clone was detected only once. V is TRBV5-4 and J is TRBJ2-7; 9 bases are shared with TRBD1. The CDR3 sequence is 17 residues long. V lost 0 bases to trimming and J lost 3 bases; unmatched junction nucleotides: 10. The germline gives CDR1 SGHNT, CDR2 YYREEE (reference sequence). CDR3 sequence: CASSLAGGTGSVYEQYF. The CDR3 DNA reads TGTGCCAGCAGCTTGGCCGGGGGGACAGGGTCAGTCTACGAGCAGTACTTC.

The CDR3 region has the DNA TGTGCCAGCGAGCGGGGCCTGCTGGGCAATGAGCAGTTCTTC. Translation: CASERGLLGNEQFF. This sequence joins TRBV5-6 and TRBJ2-1, with 7 nucleotides matching TRBD2. The CDR3 is 14 residues long. Germline assignment: CDR1 SGHDT and CDR2 YYEEEE. The V and J ends lost 7 bases and 6 bases, in that order; junction bases with no gene match: 10.

The V and J genes are TRBV19 and TRBJ1-1, with unresolved D. V lost 4 bases, J lost 4 bases, and 10 bases lay in between. Per germline, CDR1 LNHDA and CDR2 SQIVND (reference sequence). The CDR3 is made up of 13 amino acids. The CDR3 sequence: CASSKILGTEAFF. The DNA for the CDR3 is TGTGCCAGTAGTAAGATCTTGGGCACTGAAGCTTTCTTT.

The V and J genes are TRBV6-5 and TRBJ1-4; no firm D call. This CDR3 comprises 12 residues. Deletions cut 8 bases from V and 8 bases from J, with 12 bases between. The germline gives CDR1 MNHEY, CDR2 SVGAGI. DNA of the CDR3: TGTGCCAGCGGAGGAAATACGGAAAAACTGTTTTTT. Protein sequence: CASGGNTEKLFF.

This chain links TRBV11-2 with TRBJ2-7; D ambiguous. The germline gives CDR1 SGHAT, CDR2 FQNNGV. The V end lost 5 bases, the J end lost 2 bases, and 13 bases lay between the germline ends. The CDR3 loop spans 14 amino acids. DNA of the CDR3: TGTGCCAGCAGCCGACGGGCATATACCTACGAGCAGTACTTC. Translation gives CASSRRAYTYEQYF.